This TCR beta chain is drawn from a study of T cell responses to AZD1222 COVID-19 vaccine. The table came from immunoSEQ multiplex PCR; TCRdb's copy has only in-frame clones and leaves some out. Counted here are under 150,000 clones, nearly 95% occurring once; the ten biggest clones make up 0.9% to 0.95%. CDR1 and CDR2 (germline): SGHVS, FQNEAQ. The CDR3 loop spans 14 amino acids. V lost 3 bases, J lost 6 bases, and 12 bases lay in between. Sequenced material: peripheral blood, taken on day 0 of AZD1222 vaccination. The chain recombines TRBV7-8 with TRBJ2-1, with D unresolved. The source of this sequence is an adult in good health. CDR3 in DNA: TGTGCCAGCAGCTTCTCTCTAGAAGTCAATGAGCAGTTCTTC. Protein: CASSFSLEVNEQFF.